This entry is about one T cell receptor beta chain. Its antigen is unknown. The data stem from a study of lymphopenia after photon versus proton radiotherapy. Points from the study as a whole: Authors raise, but do not show, better survival with proton therapy. Relative stability marked proton patients; photon patients lost diversity and naive cells. In patients who died, overall survival fell as post-nadir TCR diversity dropped more. After the lymphocyte nadir, photon-treated repertoires showed oligoclonal expansion, especially of CD8+ Temra cells.

Trimming left V 5 bases short and J 4 bases short, with 11 bases between. The germline V gene encodes CDR1 SGHTA and CDR2 FQGNSA. The CDR3 spans 13 residues. TCRdb's table, derived via immunoSEQ multiplex PCR, lists solely in-frame clones and lacks some. The repertoire has under 80,000 clones, about 86% of them found once; the top ten carry 2% to 3%. The V gene is TRBV7-2, the J gene TRBJ2-5; D is possibly TRBD2 (6 bases). The sequence was collected from a man aged 35 to 55 with gastric cancer. This material consisted of peripheral blood, taken from a patient treated with photon-based radiotherapy. CDR3 nucleotides: TGTGCCAGCAGCCGGGGACTCCTAGAGACCCAGTACTTC. This encodes CASSRGLLETQYF.